These T cell receptor beta chains were read from a single sample in a study of T cell changes during pregnancy in multiple sclerosis. The table came from immunoSEQ multiplex PCR; TCRdb's copy has only in-frame clones and leaves some out. The table lists about 100,000 clones, under 95% of them singletons. Source: peripheral blood, taken after pregnancy. These receptors originate from a female donor with multiple sclerosis, enrolled in a pregnancy study. CDR3s include the opening cysteine and the closing phenylalanine or tryptophan. The D gene is left open where the match is weak. The size of a clone is reported for some rows only, either as once, few or many, or as a class for expanded clones.

clone size: -
D gene: TRBD1
J gene: TRBJ1-5
CDR3 length: 16
V gene: TRBV7-6
CDR3 protein: CASSPTTEQGNQPQHF
CDR3 DNA: TGTGCCAGCAGCCCTACAACCGAACAGGGGAATCAGCCCCAGCATTTT

clone size: -
D gene: -
J gene: TRBJ1-2
CDR3 length: 16
V gene: TRBV19
CDR3 protein: CASSISRARANYGYTF
CDR3 DNA: TGTGCCAGTAGTATTTCCAGGGCTAGAGCTAACTATGGCTACACCTTC

clone size: once
D gene: TRBD2
J gene: TRBJ2-1
CDR3 length: 13
V gene: TRBV15
CDR3 protein: CATRLAGGDEQFF
CDR3 DNA: TGTGCCACGAGACTAGCGGGAGGGGATGAGCAGTTCTTC

clone size: -
D gene: TRBD2
J gene: TRBJ2-3
CDR3 length: 16
V gene: TRBV30
CDR3 protein: CAWSVISGRVADTQYF
CDR3 DNA: TGTGCCTGGAGTGTTATTAGCGGGAGGGTCGCAGATACGCAGTATTTT

clone size: -
D gene: -
J gene: TRBJ1-1
CDR3 length: 13
V gene: TRBV7-2
CDR3 protein: CASSPQMYTEAFF
CDR3 DNA: TGTGCCAGCAGCCCACAAATGTACACTGAAGCTTTCTTT

clone size: -
D gene: -
J gene: TRBJ1-1
CDR3 length: 13
V gene: TRBV27
CDR3 protein: CASSQQGNTEAFF
CDR3 DNA: TGTGCCAGCAGTCAACAGGGTAACACTGAAGCTTTCTTT

clone size: -
D gene: TRBD1
J gene: TRBJ2-2
CDR3 length: 15
V gene: TRBV18
CDR3 protein: CASSTGTGVTGELFF
CDR3 DNA: TGTGCCAGCTCGACCGGGACAGGGGTCACCGGGGAGCTGTTTTTT

clone size: -
D gene: -
J gene: TRBJ1-2
CDR3 length: 14
V gene: TRBV4-2
CDR3 protein: CASSQEAGDYGYTF
CDR3 DNA: TGTGCCAGCAGCCAAGAGGCAGGGGACTATGGCTACACCTTC

clone size: -
D gene: -
J gene: TRBJ2-7
CDR3 length: 14
V gene: TRBV7-2
CDR3 protein: CASSLGAVSYEQYF
CDR3 DNA: TGTGCCAGCAGCTTAGGGGCAGTTTCCTACGAGCAGTACTTC

clone size: -
D gene: TRBD2
J gene: TRBJ2-7
CDR3 length: 16
V gene: TRBV10-3
CDR3 protein: CAISGGLAGGLYEQYF
CDR3 DNA: TGTGCCATCAGTGGGGGGCTAGCGGGAGGACTTTACGAGCAGTACTTC

clone size: once
D gene: -
J gene: TRBJ2-7
CDR3 length: 13
V gene: TRBV14
CDR3 protein: CASSQVLAYEQYF
CDR3 DNA: TGTGCCAGCAGCCAAGTCCTTGCCTACGAGCAGTACTTC

clone size: -
D gene: -
J gene: TRBJ2-1
CDR3 length: 12
V gene: TRBV7-2
CDR3 protein: CASSSHRAEQFF
CDR3 DNA: TGTGCCAGCAGCTCCCATAGAGCCGAGCAGTTCTTC

clone size: once
D gene: TRBD2
J gene: TRBJ2-2
CDR3 length: 17
V gene: TRBV9
CDR3 protein: CASSPPGRDRANGELFF
CDR3 DNA: TGTGCCAGCAGCCCTCCCGGGAGGGACCGGGCGAACGGGGAGCTGTTTTTT

clone size: -
D gene: TRBD1
J gene: TRBJ2-3
CDR3 length: 14
V gene: TRBV5-4
CDR3 protein: CASSQIQGADTQYF
CDR3 DNA: TGTGCCAGCAGCCAAATCCAGGGGGCAGATACGCAGTATTTT

clone size: -
D gene: TRBD1
J gene: TRBJ1-1
CDR3 length: 15
V gene: TRBV15
CDR3 protein: CATSRGGQEAVGAFF
CDR3 DNA: TGTGCCACCAGCAGGGGAGGACAGGAAGCTGTGGGGGCTTTCTTT

clone size: -
D gene: -
J gene: TRBJ2-1
CDR3 length: 10
V gene: TRBV28
CDR3 protein: CASSLSEQFF
CDR3 DNA: TGTGCCAGCAGTCTCAGTGAGCAGTTCTTC

clone size: -
D gene: TRBD1
J gene: TRBJ2-7
CDR3 length: 14
V gene: TRBV7-2
CDR3 protein: CASSSGTGGYEQYF
CDR3 DNA: TGTGCCAGCAGCTCAGGGACAGGGGGCTACGAGCAGTACTTC

clone size: -
D gene: TRBD1
J gene: TRBJ2-5
CDR3 length: 14
V gene: TRBV5-1
CDR3 protein: CASAPGTGRETQYF
CDR3 DNA: TGCGCCAGCGCGCCCGGGACAGGGAGAGAGACCCAGTACTTC

clone size: -
D gene: TRBD1
J gene: TRBJ1-5
CDR3 length: 16
V gene: TRBV19
CDR3 protein: CASTLTGFYSNQPQHF
CDR3 DNA: TGTGCCAGTACCTTGACAGGGTTTTATAGCAATCAGCCCCAGCATTTT

clone size: -
D gene: -
J gene: TRBJ2-2
CDR3 length: 14
V gene: TRBV4-2
CDR3 protein: CASSQGTKTGELFF
CDR3 DNA: TGTGCCAGCAGCCAAGGAACTAAAACCGGGGAGCTGTTTTTT

clone size: -
D gene: TRBD1
J gene: TRBJ1-5
CDR3 length: 14
V gene: TRBV30
CDR3 protein: CAWSLTGGRQPQHF
CDR3 DNA: TGTGCCTGGAGCTTGACAGGGGGCAGGCAGCCCCAGCATTTT

clone size: -
D gene: -
J gene: TRBJ1-2
CDR3 length: 12
V gene: TRBV15
CDR3 protein: CATSRGGSGYTF
CDR3 DNA: TGTGCCACCAGCAGAGGAGGGTCCGGCTACACCTTC

clone size: -
D gene: TRBD2
J gene: TRBJ2-1
CDR3 length: 15
V gene: TRBV27
CDR3 protein: CASSFSSGRGNEQFF
CDR3 DNA: TGTGCCAGCAGTTTTTCAAGCGGGAGAGGGAATGAGCAGTTCTTC